This T cell receptor beta chain was found in a study of patients and donors after allogeneic stem cell transplantation. V lost 5 bases, J lost 4 bases, and 20 bases lay in between. The CDR3 has 16 residues. CDR1 and CDR2 from the germline V gene are SGHTA and FQGTGA. This clonotype came up a few times. TCRdb recomputed calls from the RT-PCR reads with MiXCR, one row per CDR3 protein. The sample lists under 30,000 distinct CDR3 sequences; about 30% were seen once. The genes are TRBV7-3 and TRBJ1-1; D uncertain. Sequenced: blood, either unsorted or a sorted T cell fraction (not recorded which). The source of this sequence is a human donor who was either an allogeneic HSCT recipient or a stem cell or donor lymphocyte infusion donor (not recorded which). It is not recorded whose cells these are; they may come from a transplant donor. DNA of the CDR3: TGTGCCAGCAGCCCCCAACTCCTTGGGGAAAGCACTGAAGCTTTCTTT. This translates into CASSPQLLGESTEAFF.